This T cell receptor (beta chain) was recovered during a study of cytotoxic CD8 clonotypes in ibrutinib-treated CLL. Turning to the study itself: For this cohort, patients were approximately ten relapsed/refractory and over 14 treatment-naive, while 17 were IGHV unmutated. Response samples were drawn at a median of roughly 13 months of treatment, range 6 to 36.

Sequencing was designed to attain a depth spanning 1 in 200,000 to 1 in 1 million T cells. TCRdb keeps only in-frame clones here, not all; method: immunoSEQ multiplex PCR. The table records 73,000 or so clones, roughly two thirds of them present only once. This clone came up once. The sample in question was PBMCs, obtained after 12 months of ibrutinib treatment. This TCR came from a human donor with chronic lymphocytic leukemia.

CDR3: CASTQRVGGPFEQYF. CDR3 sequence (DNA): TGTGCCAGCACCCAGCGGGTAGGGGGCCCCTTCGAGCAGTACTTC. This chain connects TRBV6-1 to TRBJ2-7; D is perhaps TRBD1 (7 bases). This CDR3 has 15 residues. Trimming left V 7 bases short and J 6 bases short, with 22 bases between. Germline values: CDR1 MNHNS, CDR2 SASEGT.